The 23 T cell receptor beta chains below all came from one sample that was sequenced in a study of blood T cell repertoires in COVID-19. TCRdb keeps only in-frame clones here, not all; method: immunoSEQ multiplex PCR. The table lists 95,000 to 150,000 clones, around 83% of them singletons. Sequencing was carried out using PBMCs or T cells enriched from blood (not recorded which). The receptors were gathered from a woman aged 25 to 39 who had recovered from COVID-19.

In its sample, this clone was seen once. Here the CDR3 DNA reads TGCGCCAGCAGCCGAGGGAGGACTAATGAAAAACTGTTTTTT. It yields the protein CASSRGRTNEKLFF. The rearrangement uses TRBV4-1 and TRBJ1-4; no clear D. The CDR3 is 14 amino acids. V lost 4 bases, J lost 2 bases, and 8 bases lay in between. The germline gives CDR1 MGHRA, CDR2 YSYEKL.

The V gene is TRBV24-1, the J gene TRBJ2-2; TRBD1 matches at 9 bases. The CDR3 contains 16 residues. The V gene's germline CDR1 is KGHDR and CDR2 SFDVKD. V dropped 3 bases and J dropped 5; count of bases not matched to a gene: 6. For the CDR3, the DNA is TGTGCCACCAGTGATCCCCGACAGGGGGTGACCGGGGAGCTGTTTTTT. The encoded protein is CATSDPRQGVTGELFF.

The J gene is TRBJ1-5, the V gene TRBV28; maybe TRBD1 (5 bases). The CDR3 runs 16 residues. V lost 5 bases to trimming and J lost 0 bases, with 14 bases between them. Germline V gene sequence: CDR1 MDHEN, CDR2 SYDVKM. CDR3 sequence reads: CASSPIQVYSNQPQHF. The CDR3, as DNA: TGTGCCAGCAGTCCAATACAGGTCTATAGCAATCAGCCCCAGCATTTT.

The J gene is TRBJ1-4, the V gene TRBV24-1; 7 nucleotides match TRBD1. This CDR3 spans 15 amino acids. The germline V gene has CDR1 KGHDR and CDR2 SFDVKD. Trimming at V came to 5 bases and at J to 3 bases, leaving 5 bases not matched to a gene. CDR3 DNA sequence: TGTGCCACCAGTGGAGGGACAGACCCTAATGAAAAACTGTTTTTT. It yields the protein CATSGGTDPNEKLFF.

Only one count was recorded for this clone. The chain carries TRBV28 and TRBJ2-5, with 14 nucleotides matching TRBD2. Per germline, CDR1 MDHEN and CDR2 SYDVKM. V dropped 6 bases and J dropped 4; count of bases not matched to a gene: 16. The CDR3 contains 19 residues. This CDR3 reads CASSPMGTSGRGGRETQYF. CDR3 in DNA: TGTGCCAGCAGCCCAATGGGGACTAGCGGGAGAGGCGGGCGAGAGACCCAGTACTTC.

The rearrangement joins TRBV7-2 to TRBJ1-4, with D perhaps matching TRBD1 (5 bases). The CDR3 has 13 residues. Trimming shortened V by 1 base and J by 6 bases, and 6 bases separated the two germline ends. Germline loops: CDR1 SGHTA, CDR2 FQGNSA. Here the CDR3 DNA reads TGTGCCAGCAGCTTAGTAGGGGATGAAAAACTGTTTTTT. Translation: CASSLVGDEKLFF.

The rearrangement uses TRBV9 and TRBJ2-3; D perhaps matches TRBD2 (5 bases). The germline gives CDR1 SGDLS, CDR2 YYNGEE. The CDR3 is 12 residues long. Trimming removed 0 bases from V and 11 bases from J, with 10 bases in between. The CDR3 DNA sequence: TGTGCCAGCAGCGTAGATGAAGGGAGGCAGTATTTT. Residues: CASSVDEGRQYF. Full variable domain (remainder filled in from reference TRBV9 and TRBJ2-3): DSGVTQTPKHLITATGQRVTLRCSPRSGDLSVYWYQQSLDQGLQFLIQYYNGEERAKGNILERFSAQQFPDLHSELNLSSLELGDSALYFCASSVDEGRQYFGPGTRLTVL.

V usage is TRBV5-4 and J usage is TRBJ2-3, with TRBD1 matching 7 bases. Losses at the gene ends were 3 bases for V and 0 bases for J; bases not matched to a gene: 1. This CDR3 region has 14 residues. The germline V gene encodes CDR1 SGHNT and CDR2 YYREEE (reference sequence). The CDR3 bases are TGTGCCAGCAGCTGGACAGGAAGCACAGATACGCAGTATTTT. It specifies CASSWTGSTDTQYF.

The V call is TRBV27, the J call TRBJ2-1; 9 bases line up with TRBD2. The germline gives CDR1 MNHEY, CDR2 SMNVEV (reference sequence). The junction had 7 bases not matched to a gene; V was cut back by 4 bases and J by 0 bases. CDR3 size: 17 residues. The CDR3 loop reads CASSSWREGHSYNEQFF. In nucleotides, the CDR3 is TGTGCCAGCAGTTCGTGGCGGGAGGGCCACTCCTACAATGAGCAGTTCTTC.

The CDR3 region is CARSGRADTQYF. For the CDR3, the DNA is TGTGCCCGTAGCGGGAGAGCAGATACGCAGTATTTT. The V gene is TRBV30, the J gene TRBJ2-3; 9 nucleotides line up with TRBD2. The J segment lost 4 bases and the V segment lost 8 bases, leaving 4 bases of the junction unmatched. In germline, CDR1 is GTSNPN, CDR2 SVGIG (reference sequence). CDR3 length: 12 residues.

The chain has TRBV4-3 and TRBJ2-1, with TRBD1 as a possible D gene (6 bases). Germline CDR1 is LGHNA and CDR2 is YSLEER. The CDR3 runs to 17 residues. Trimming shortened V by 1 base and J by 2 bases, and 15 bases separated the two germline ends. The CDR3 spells CASSQAGAGIAYNEQFF. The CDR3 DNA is TGCGCCAGCAGCCAAGCAGGGGCAGGGATAGCCTACAATGAGCAGTTCTTC.

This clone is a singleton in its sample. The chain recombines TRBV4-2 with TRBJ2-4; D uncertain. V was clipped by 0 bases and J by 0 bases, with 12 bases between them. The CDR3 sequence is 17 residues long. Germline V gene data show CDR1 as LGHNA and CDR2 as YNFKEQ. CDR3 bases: TGTGCCAGCAGCCAAGATCCCCTAGAACTAGCCAAAAACATTCAGTACTTC. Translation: CASSQDPLELAKNIQYF.

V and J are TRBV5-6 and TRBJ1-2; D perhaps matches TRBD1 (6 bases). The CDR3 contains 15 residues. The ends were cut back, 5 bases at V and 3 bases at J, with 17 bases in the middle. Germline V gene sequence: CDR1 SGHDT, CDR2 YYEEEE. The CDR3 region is CASSDRTVEYYGYTF. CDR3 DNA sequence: TGTGCCAGCAGTGATAGGACAGTGGAATACTATGGCTACACCTTC.

The CDR3 protein is CASSRTGVSRNTEAFF. The CDR3 DNA follows: TGTGCCAGCAGCCGGACAGGGGTTTCAAGGAACACTGAAGCTTTCTTT. The rearrangement links TRBV3-1 (or the pseudogene TRBV3-2) to TRBJ1-1, with 9 bases matching TRBD1. Germline values: CDR1 LGHDT, CDR2 YNNKEL (reference sequence). The junction had 7 bases not matched to a gene; V was cut back by 4 bases and J by 1 base. This CDR3 spans 16 amino acids.

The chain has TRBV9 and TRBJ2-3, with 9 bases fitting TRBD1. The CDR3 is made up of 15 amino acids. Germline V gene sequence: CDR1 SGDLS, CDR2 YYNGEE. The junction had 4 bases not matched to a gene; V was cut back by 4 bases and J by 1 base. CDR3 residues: CASSPRQGGTDTQYF. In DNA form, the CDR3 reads TGTGCCAGCAGCCCAAGACAGGGGGGCACAGATACGCAGTATTTT. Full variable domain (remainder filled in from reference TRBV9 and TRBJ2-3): DSGVTQTPKHLITATGQRVTLRCSPRSGDLSVYWYQQSLDQGLQFLIQYYNGEERAKGNILERFSAQQFPDLHSELNLSSLELGDSALYFCASSPRQGGTDTQYFGPGTRLTVL.

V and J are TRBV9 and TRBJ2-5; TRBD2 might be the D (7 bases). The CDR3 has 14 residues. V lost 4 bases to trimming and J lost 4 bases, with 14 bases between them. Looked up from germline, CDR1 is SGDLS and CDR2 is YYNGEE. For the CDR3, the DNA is TGTGCCAGCAGCCGGGTGGGGGGGCGAGAGACCCAGTACTTC. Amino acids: CASSRVGGRETQYF.

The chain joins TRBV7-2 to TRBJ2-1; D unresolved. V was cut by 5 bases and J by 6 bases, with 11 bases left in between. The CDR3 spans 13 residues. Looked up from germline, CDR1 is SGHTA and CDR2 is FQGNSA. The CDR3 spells CASSDDSLNEQFF. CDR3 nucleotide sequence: TGTGCCAGCAGCGACGACTCTCTCAATGAGCAGTTCTTC.

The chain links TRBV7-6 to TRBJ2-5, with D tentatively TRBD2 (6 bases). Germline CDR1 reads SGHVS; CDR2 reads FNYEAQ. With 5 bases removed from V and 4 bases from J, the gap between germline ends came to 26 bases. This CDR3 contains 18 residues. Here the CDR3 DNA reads TGTGCCAGCAGCCCCAGGTGGCGCCCCGGTGCAGCGGGAGAGACCCAGTACTTC. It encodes CASSPRWRPGAAGETQYF. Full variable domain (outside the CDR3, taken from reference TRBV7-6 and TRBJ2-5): GAGVSQSPRYKVTKRGQDVALRCDPISGHVSLYWYRQALGQGPEFLTYFNYEAQQDKSGLPNDRFSAERPEGSISTLTIQRTEQRDSAMYRCASSPRWRPGAAGETQYFGPGTRLLVL.

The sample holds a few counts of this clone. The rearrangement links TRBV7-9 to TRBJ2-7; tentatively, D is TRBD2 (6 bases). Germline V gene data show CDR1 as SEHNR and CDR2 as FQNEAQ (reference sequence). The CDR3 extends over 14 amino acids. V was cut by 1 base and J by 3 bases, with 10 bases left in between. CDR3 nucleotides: TGTGCCAGCAGCTTAGGATTAGCGGACTACGAGCAGTACTTC. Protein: CASSLGLADYEQYF.

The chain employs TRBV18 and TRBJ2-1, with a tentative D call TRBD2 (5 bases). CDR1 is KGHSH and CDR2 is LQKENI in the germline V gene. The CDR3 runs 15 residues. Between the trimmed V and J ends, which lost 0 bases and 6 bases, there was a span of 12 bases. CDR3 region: CASSPPWRTPNEQFF. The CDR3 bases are TGTGCCAGCTCACCACCGTGGCGGACTCCCAATGAGCAGTTCTTC.

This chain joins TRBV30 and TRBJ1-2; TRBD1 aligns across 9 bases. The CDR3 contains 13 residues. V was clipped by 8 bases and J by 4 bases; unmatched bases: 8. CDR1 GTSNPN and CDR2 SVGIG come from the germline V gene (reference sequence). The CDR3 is CASEQGAGYGYTF. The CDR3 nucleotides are TGTGCCAGCGAACAGGGGGCAGGCTATGGCTACACCTTC.

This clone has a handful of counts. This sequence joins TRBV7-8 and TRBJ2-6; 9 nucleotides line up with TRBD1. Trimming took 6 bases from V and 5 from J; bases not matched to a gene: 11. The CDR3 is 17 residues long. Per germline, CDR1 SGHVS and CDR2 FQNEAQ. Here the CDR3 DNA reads TGTGCCAGCAGGGGGGGACAGGGAAAGCCCTGGGCCAACGTCCTGACTTTC. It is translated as CASRGGQGKPWANVLTF.

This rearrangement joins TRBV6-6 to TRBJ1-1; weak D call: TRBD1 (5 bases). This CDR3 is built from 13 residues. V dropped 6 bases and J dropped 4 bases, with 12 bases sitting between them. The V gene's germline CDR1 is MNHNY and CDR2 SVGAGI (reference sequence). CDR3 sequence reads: CASSRAQGTEAFF. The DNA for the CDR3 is TGTGCCAGCAGCCGGGCCCAGGGCACTGAAGCTTTCTTT.